Shown below are 29 T cell receptor beta chains from a single sample sequenced in a study of siplizumab effects on memory and regulatory T cells. This table comes from immunoSEQ multiplex PCR, and its TCRdb copy is limited to in-frame clones, with some not included. In the table there are over 60,000 clones, less than 95% of which are singletons. Sequencing was carried out using CD8+ T cells sorted from blood. Every receptor here comes from a human donor in good health.

V is TRBV7-6 and J is TRBJ1-1, with TRBD1 identical over 10 bases. Germline-derived CDR1 and CDR2 are SGHVS and FNYEAQ. The CDR3 contains 16 residues. V was pared by 6 bases and J by 0 bases, with 7 bases of the junction left unmatched. CDR3: CASSSGTGDLNTEAFF. In nucleotides, the CDR3 is TGTGCCAGCAGTTCCGGGACAGGGGATCTGAACACTGAAGCTTTCTTT.

The chain uses TRBV25-1 and TRBJ2-3; 10 bases align to TRBD2. The V gene's germline CDR1 is MGHDK and CDR2 SYGVNS. With V trimmed by 2 bases and J by 6 bases, 8 bases remained unmatched. The CDR3 loop spans 16 amino acids. CDR3 loop: CASSEDLAGGDDTQYF. In nucleotides, the CDR3 is TGTGCCAGCAGTGAAGATTTAGCGGGAGGCGACGATACGCAGTATTTT.

The chain employs TRBV29-1 and TRBJ1-2; a possible D gene is TRBD1 (5 bases). The CDR3 covers 12 residues. The V end lost 4 bases, the J end lost 4 bases, and 10 bases lay between the germline ends. From germline, CDR1 is SQVTM and CDR2 ANQGSEA. The CDR3 DNA sequence: TGCAGCGTTGGAACAGGAGTCTATGGCTACACCTTC. Translation gives CSVGTGVYGYTF.

The gene calls are TRBV19 and TRBJ1-2, with 8 bases identical to TRBD1. V lost 1 base to trimming and J lost 1 base; unmatched junction nucleotides: 5. The CDR3 loop spans 16 amino acids. Germline CDR1 and CDR2: LNHDA and SQIVND (reference sequence). The CDR3 sequence: CASSIVGQEINYGYTF. The DNA for the CDR3 is TGTGCCAGTAGTATAGTGGGACAGGAAATTAACTATGGCTACACCTTC.

V is TRBV2 and J is TRBJ2-1; no reliable D call. The ends were cut back, 6 bases at V and 9 bases at J, with 15 bases in the middle. Germline CDR1 SNHLY, CDR2 FYNNEI. The CDR3 spans 13 residues. CDR3 bases: TGTGCCAGCAGAAGGTGGGCTTCAAGTGAGCAGTTCTTC. Translation gives CASRRWASSEQFF.

CDR3 residues: CATRRDSHNEQFF. Written as DNA, the CDR3 is TGTGCTACCCGGCGGGATTCCCACAATGAGCAGTTCTTC. V and J are TRBV5-6 and TRBJ2-1; D might be TRBD2 (6 bases). The CDR3 runs 13 residues. Germline V gives CDR1 SGHDT, CDR2 YYEEEE. Using reference TRBV5-6 and TRBJ2-1 for the parts outside the CDR3, the full variable domain is DAGVTQSPTHLIKTRGQQVTLRCSPKSGHDTVSWYQQALGQGPQFIFQYYEEEERQRGNFPDRFSGHQFPNYSSELNVNALLLGDSALYLCATRRDSHNEQFFGPGTRLTVL.

The chain is built from TRBV7-6 and TRBJ2-4; D is possibly TRBD1 (6 bases). CDR3 size: 14 residues. Trimming left V 5 bases short and J 3 bases short, with 11 bases between. Germline V gene data show CDR1 as SGHVS and CDR2 as FNYEAQ. This CDR3 is CASSTTTGKNIQYF. The CDR3 region has the DNA TGTGCCAGCAGCACGACGACAGGCAAAAACATTCAGTACTTC.

The chain has TRBV11-2 and TRBJ1-1; a weak D match, TRBD1 (6 bases). Germline CDR1 is SGHAT and CDR2 is FQNNGV. This CDR3 has 17 residues. V was clipped by 5 bases and J by 5 bases, with 24 bases between them. The CDR3: CASSPYVTSGEGTEAFF. The CDR3 nucleotides read TGTGCCAGCAGCCCGTATGTAACCTCAGGGGAAGGAACTGAAGCTTTCTTT.

The J gene is TRBJ2-7, the V gene TRBV19, with D perhaps assigned TRBD1 or TRBD2 (5 bases each). Deletions cut 10 bases from V and 3 bases from J, with 16 bases between. The CDR3 loop spans 13 amino acids. From germline, CDR1 is LNHDA and CDR2 SQIVND (reference sequence). DNA for the CDR3: TGTGCCACCCAGGGACCAGTCTTCTACGAGCAGTACTTC. Translation: CATQGPVFYEQYF.

This chain connects TRBV28 to TRBJ1-4; TRBD1 matches at 8 bases. The J segment lost 5 bases and the V segment lost 3 bases, leaving 5 bases of the junction unmatched. Germline CDR1 MDHEN, CDR2 SYDVKM. CDR3 length equals 15 residues. CDR3 coding DNA: TGTGCCAGCAGTTTCCTGGGACAGGCAAATGAAAAACTGTTTTTT. This codes for CASSFLGQANEKLFF.

This clone occurred once. V gene TRBV9 combines with J gene TRBJ2-2; D is tentatively TRBD1 or TRBD2 (6 bases each). CDR3 length equals 16 residues. Germline CDR1 reads SGDLS; CDR2 reads YYNGEE. Trimming left V 1 base short and J 3 bases short, with 13 bases between. CDR3 sequence (DNA): TGTGCCAGCAGCGTATGGCCAGGGGAGGACACCGGGGAGCTGTTTTTT. Translation: CASSVWPGEDTGELFF. Based on the CDR3 plus reference TRBV9 and TRBJ2-2, the full variable domain is DSGVTQTPKHLITATGQRVTLRCSPRSGDLSVYWYQQSLDQGLQFLIQYYNGEERAKGNILERFSAQQFPDLHSELNLSSLELGDSALYFCASSVWPGEDTGELFFGEGSRLTVL.

This clone was detected only once. The V call is TRBV5-6, the J call TRBJ2-3, with TRBD2 matching over 8 bases. The ends lost 0 bases at V and 3 bases at J; junction bases unmatched: 12. Looked up from germline, CDR1 is SGHDT and CDR2 is YYEEEE. The CDR3 sequence is 18 residues long. The CDR3 nucleotides are TGTGCCAGCAGCTTGGGGTTCAGGAGCGGGAGAGTAACAGATACGCAGTATTTT. Its protein is CASSLGFRSGRVTDTQYF.

The chain couples TRBV6-5 to TRBJ2-5; 8 bases map to TRBD2. CDR1 and CDR2 from the germline V gene are MNHEY and SVGAGI. The CDR3 has 14 amino acids. V was clipped by 4 bases and J by 1 base; unmatched bases: 2. CDR3 DNA: TGTGCCAGCAGTTGGGCGGGGGGCCAAGAGACCCAGTACTTC. Its protein is CASSWAGGQETQYF.

This chain connects TRBV10-3 to TRBJ1-2; TRBD1 aligns across 7 bases. Germline lookup yields CDR1 ENHRY and CDR2 SYGVKD. The CDR3 runs to 13 residues. Trimming at V came to 3 bases and at J to 4 bases, leaving 2 bases not matched to a gene. The CDR3 region is CAISDGTAYGYTF. The CDR3 DNA reads as TGTGCCATCAGTGATGGGACAGCCTATGGCTACACCTTC.

The chain links TRBV11-3 to TRBJ2-3; TRBD2 aligns across 8 bases. Germline assignment: CDR1 SGHNT and CDR2 YENEEA. The ends lost 5 bases at V and 1 base at J; junction bases unmatched: 8. CDR3 length equals 16 residues. CDR3 loop: CASSLRGGFGTDTQYF. CDR3 nucleotides: TGTGCCAGCAGCCTCCGGGGGGGATTTGGCACAGATACGCAGTATTTT.

The V call is TRBV7-8, the J call TRBJ1-2; D ambiguous. The CDR3 spans 16 residues. The V gene's germline CDR1 is SGHVS and CDR2 FQNEAQ. Trimming pared 5 bases from V and 0 bases from J, leaving 16 bases between. In DNA, the CDR3 is TGTGCCAGCAGCCTACTTCGGGGTACCTCTAACTATGGCTACACCTTC. Translated: CASSLLRGTSNYGYTF.

The chain has TRBV9 and TRBJ2-5; tentatively, D is TRBD2 (6 bases). The J call is uncertain, as TRBJ2-7 better fits the DNA end. CDR3 size: 13 residues. CDR1 is SGDLS and CDR2 is YYNGEE in the germline V gene. The DNA of the CDR3 is TGTGCCAGCAGCTGGGACTCCGCCTACGAGCAGTACTTC. It is translated as CASSWDSAYEQYF.

The chain recombines TRBV5-6 with TRBJ2-7; D is perhaps TRBD1 or TRBD2 (6 bases each). CDR3 length equals 15 residues. V was pared by 6 bases and J by 0 bases, with 16 bases between. CDR1 is SGHDT, CDR2 YYEEEE, per germline. Here the CDR3 reads CASTSVRGLSYEQYF. The CDR3 DNA reads as TGTGCCAGCACCTCAGTCCGGGGGCTCTCCTACGAGCAGTACTTC.

The J gene is TRBJ2-5, the V gene TRBV9, with TRBD1 matching over 11 bases. The end of the DNA is better explained by TRBJ2-7, so the J call may be wrong. CDR1 is SGDLS, CDR2 YYNGEE, per germline. The CDR3 is 16 residues long. The CDR3, as DNA: TGTGCCAGCAGCGTAGAGGGACAGGGGGACCCCTACGAGCAGTACTTC. Protein: CASSVEGQGDPYEQYF.

The chain carries TRBV9 and TRBJ1-2, with D uncertain. Trimming removed 1 base from V and 4 bases from J, with 5 bases in between. The CDR3 is 12 residues long. Germline V lookup: CDR1 SGDLS, CDR2 YYNGEE. CDR3 nucleotides: TGTGCCAGCAGCGTACCCGGCTATGGCTACACCTTC. As protein: CASSVPGYGYTF.

The table lists this clone with a count of one. The chain joins TRBV29-1 to TRBJ2-1, with TRBD1 matching over 11 bases. V lost 1 base to trimming and J lost 3 bases; unmatched junction nucleotides: 2. The CDR3 loop spans 15 amino acids. Per germline, CDR1 SQVTM and CDR2 ANQGSEA. The CDR3 coding sequence is TGCAGCGTTGAAGTGGGACAGGGGGGCTACAATGAGCAGTTCTTC. As protein: CSVEVGQGGYNEQFF.

CDR3 residues: CASSLRGGSEFSYNEQFF. Here the CDR3 DNA reads TGTGCCAGCAGCTTAAGGGGGGGGTCGGAGTTCTCCTACAATGAGCAGTTCTTC. The chain joins TRBV7-8 to TRBJ2-1, with TRBD2 as a possible D gene (7 bases). Trimming stripped 2 bases from V and 0 bases from J, with 17 bases between. Germline V gene lookup returns CDR1 SGHVS and CDR2 FQNEAQ. The CDR3 loop spans 18 amino acids.

This rearrangement joins TRBV6-4 to TRBJ2-3; D is uncertain. Looked up from germline, CDR1 is MRHNA and CDR2 is SNTAGT. Trimming shortened V by 2 bases and J by 7 bases, and 10 bases separated the two germline ends. The CDR3 is made up of 13 amino acids. The CDR3 protein is CASSDGTPNTQYF. CDR3 DNA: TGTGCCAGCAGTGACGGTACGCCAAATACGCAGTATTTT.

The chain joins TRBV27 to TRBJ1-2; no clear D. Deletions cut 3 bases from V and 7 bases from J, with 15 bases between. This CDR3 has 14 amino acids. Germline V gene data show CDR1 as MNHEY and CDR2 as SMNVEV (reference sequence). CDR3 coding DNA: TGTGCCAGCAGTTTGGGTCCCCGCTCTGGTGGCTACACCTTC. Translation gives CASSLGPRSGGYTF.

This chain joins TRBV27 and TRBJ2-3; D unresolved. This CDR3 is 14 amino acids long. Looked up from germline, CDR1 is MNHEY and CDR2 is SMNVEV (reference sequence). Trimming removed 5 bases at V and 0 bases at J, with 9 bases between. This CDR3 reads CASSAIPSTDTQYF. As DNA, the CDR3 is TGTGCCAGCAGTGCGATCCCTAGCACAGATACGCAGTATTTT.

The V call is TRBV6-5, the J call TRBJ2-3; TRBD2 agrees at 8 bases. The CDR3 is 15 amino acids. V dropped 6 bases and J dropped 0; count of bases not matched to a gene: 5. Germline V lookup: CDR1 MNHEY, CDR2 SVGAGI. In DNA form, the CDR3 reads TGTGCCAGCAGATGGACTAGCTTTAGCACAGATACGCAGTATTTT. It translates to CASRWTSFSTDTQYF.

The gene calls are TRBV5-1 and TRBJ2-2; no reliable D call. Trimming removed 0 bases from V and 0 bases from J, with 12 bases in between. This CDR3 spans 17 amino acids. The germline V gene encodes CDR1 SGHRS and CDR2 YFSETQ. CDR3 sequence reads: CASSLGVGIANTGELFF. As DNA, the CDR3 is TGCGCCAGCAGCTTGGGTGTGGGAATCGCGAACACCGGGGAGCTGTTTTTT.

The CDR3 protein is CASSLDPGVGEQYF. The DNA for the CDR3 is TGTGCCAGCAGCTTAGATCCGGGGGTGGGCGAGCAGTACTTC. The chain is built from TRBV7-2 and TRBJ2-7, with a weak D call TRBD2 (6 bases). The CDR3 length is 14 residues. Per germline, CDR1 SGHTA and CDR2 FQGNSA. Deletions cut 1 base from V and 6 bases from J, with 13 bases between. The complete variable domain, with remaining parts taken from reference TRBV7-2 and TRBJ2-7, reads GAGVSQSPSNKVTEKGKDVELRCDPISGHTALYWYRQSLGQGLEFLIYFQGNSAPDKSGLPSDRFSAERTGGSVSTLTIQRTQQEDSAVYLCASSLDPGVGEQYFGPGTRLTVT.

This chain uses TRBV9 with TRBJ2-7; D gene ambiguous. V lost 0 bases to trimming and J lost 1 base, with 14 bases between them. Germline CDR1 reads SGDLS; CDR2 reads YYNGEE. The CDR3 is made up of 16 amino acids. As DNA, the CDR3 is TGTGCCAGCAGCGTAGGTTCGAGCGTGAAGTCCTACGAGCAGTACTTC. This gives the protein CASSVGSSVKSYEQYF.